This T cell receptor (beta chain) was sequenced in a study of blood T cells in healthy people across ages. Broader study findings: Both higher diversity and more naive CD4+ cells marked long-lived donors when set against aged donors. For the donors, CMV status was unknown and possibly confounded expanded clonotype changes. Considered underestimates were the diversity estimates obtained from one million T cells.

The CDR3 covers 16 residues. Unmatched junction bases numbered 17, after V lost 0 bases and J lost 14 bases. Germline lookup yields CDR1 MGHRA and CDR2 YSYEKL. Concerning this clonotype: Its antigen is not known.

A sample-barcoded 5' primer and a J-beta primer mix were used in a second PCR of about 7 to 12 cycles. One entry per CDR3 protein results from TCRdb running MiXCR on the 5' RACE reads. The sample shows around 750,000 distinct CDR3 sequences, about 55% of them seen only once. The sequencing sample was made of blood. V gene TRBV4-1 combines with J gene TRBJ2-3, with TRBD1 matching 7 bases. This clonotype was obtained from a man at least 80 years old in good health. CDR3 protein: CASSQDKTGEHRYAYF. The CDR3 DNA reads TGCGCCAGCAGCCAAGATAAAACAGGGGAACACAGATACGCGTATTTT.